The 19 T cell receptor beta chains reported below all come from one sample, sequenced in a study of cytomegalovirus exposure and HLA in healthy donors. Both 60 Vbeta primers and 13 Jbeta primers went into the PCR. Some clones are missing from TCRdb's copy, which holds only in-frame ones; the method was immunoSEQ multiplex PCR. The sample holds 60,000 to 85,000 clones, roughly 81% seen once. Sample: PBMCs. These receptor sequences come from a human donor in good health.

The chain is built from TRBV29-1 and TRBJ1-4; no clear D. Germline-derived CDR1 and CDR2 are SQVTM and ANQGSEA. There are 14 residues in the CDR3. Trimming removed 7 bases from V and 0 bases from J, with 12 bases in between. For the CDR3, the DNA is TGCAGCGGAAGAGGAGGTTCAACTAATGAAAAACTGTTTTTT. The encoded protein is CSGRGGSTNEKLFF.

This clone occurred a few times. The V call is TRBV9, the J call TRBJ2-2, with 7 positions matching TRBD1. With V trimmed by 7 bases and J by 7 bases, 16 bases remained unmatched. This CDR3 is 16 amino acids long. The germline V gene has CDR1 SGDLS and CDR2 YYNGEE. CDR3: CASRARDSKQGGELFF. DNA for the CDR3: TGTGCCAGCCGCGCTCGGGACAGCAAGCAAGGCGGGGAGCTGTTTTTT.

V gene TRBV29-1 combines with J gene TRBJ1-2; no clear D gene. This CDR3 has 11 residues. In germline, CDR1 is SQVTM, CDR2 ANQGSEA. Deletions cut 7 bases from V and 1 base from J, with 7 bases between. CDR3 nucleotide sequence: TGCAGCGGACGGGTTAACTATGGCTACACCTTC. Translated, it gives CSGRVNYGYTF.

This clone has only a few counts. This chain uses TRBV5-1 with TRBJ2-2; maybe TRBD1 (5 bases). Trimming took 0 bases from V and 2 from J, leaving 11 bases between them. The CDR3 length is 16 residues. CDR1 and CDR2 (germline): SGHRS, YFSETQ. In DNA form, the CDR3 reads TGCGCCAGCAGCTTGGCCGCAGGGTTAAACACCGGGGAGCTGTTTTTT. It encodes CASSLAAGLNTGELFF.

The chain joins TRBV25-1 to TRBJ2-1; TRBD2 aligns across 7 bases. V gave up 6 bases and J gave up 8 bases; unmatched junction bases: 13. The CDR3 is made up of 15 amino acids. Germline values: CDR1 MGHDK, CDR2 SYGVNS. The CDR3 DNA sequence: TGTGCCAGCAGCCGCCGGGACTATCTGGGGGATGAGCAGTTCTTC. Its translation is CASSRRDYLGDEQFF. Drawing the rest from reference TRBV25-1 and TRBJ2-1, the complete variable domain is EADIYQTPRYLVIGTGKKITLECSQTMGHDKMYWYQQDPGMELHLIHYSYGVNSTEKGDLSSESTVSRIRTEHFPLTLESARPSHTSQYLCASSRRDYLGDEQFFGPGTRLTVL.

The chain couples TRBV5-6 to TRBJ1-4; unclear D gene. This CDR3 is 14 amino acids long. CDR1 and CDR2 from the germline V gene are SGHDT and YYEEEE. The V gene lost 3 bases and the J gene lost 8 bases, with 14 bases spanning the gap. The CDR3 sequence is CASSSRGVKEKLFF. The CDR3 nucleotides are TGTGCCAGCAGCTCCCGGGGAGTTAAAGAAAAACTGTTTTTT.

The rearrangement joins TRBV7-9 to TRBJ2-1, with 7 bases matching TRBD2. Germline lookup yields CDR1 SEHNR and CDR2 FQNEAQ (reference sequence). The J segment lost 7 bases and the V segment lost 7 bases, leaving 13 bases of the junction unmatched. The CDR3 runs to 15 residues. This chain's CDR3 is CASIRTAAGVNEQFF. In nucleotides, the CDR3 is TGTGCCAGCATCCGAACCGCGGCGGGGGTAAATGAGCAGTTCTTC.

The chain employs TRBV5-4 and TRBJ2-5; D might be TRBD1 (6 bases). CDR1 and CDR2 from the germline V gene are SGHNT and YYREEE (reference sequence). V was pared by 2 bases and J by 2 bases, with 13 bases between. This CDR3 region has 15 residues. The CDR3 DNA sequence: TGTGCCAGCAGCTTTGACACAGGGTGGCAAGAGACCCAGTACTTC. Its translation: CASSFDTGWQETQYF. The variable domain in full, completed from reference TRBV5-4 and TRBJ2-5, reads ETGVTQSPTHLIKTRGQQVTLRCSSQSGHNTVSWYQQALGQGPQFIFQYYREEENGRGNFPPRFSGLQFPNYSSELNVNALELDDSALYLCASSFDTGWQETQYFGPGTRLLVL.

J is TRBJ2-7 and V is TRBV27; 9 bases fit TRBD2. The germline V gene encodes CDR1 MNHEY and CDR2 SMNVEV (reference sequence). After removal of 1 base from V and 0 bases from J, the junction contained 1 base not matched to a gene. The CDR3 is made up of 15 amino acids. The CDR3 bases are TGTGCCAGCAGTTTATTTAGCGGGAGCTCCTACGAGCAGTACTTC. Amino acid sequence: CASSLFSGSSYEQYF.

V gene TRBV28 combines with J gene TRBJ2-7; tentatively, D is TRBD2 (5 bases). Trimming took off 1 base at V and 5 bases at J, with 6 bases between the two ends. The CDR3 extends over 12 amino acids. Germline V gene lookup returns CDR1 MDHEN and CDR2 SYDVKM. Here the CDR3 reads CASSLYGDEQYF. DNA for the CDR3: TGTGCCAGCAGTTTATACGGGGACGAGCAGTACTTC.

The V gene is TRBV9, the J gene TRBJ2-2; TRBD2 is a possible D gene (6 bases). The CDR3 runs to 15 residues. Germline V gene sequence: CDR1 SGDLS, CDR2 YYNGEE. Trimming stripped 4 bases from V and 4 bases from J, with 14 bases between. CDR3 region: CASSPWGDLTGELFF. DNA of the CDR3: TGTGCCAGCAGCCCATGGGGGGACCTCACCGGGGAGCTGTTTTTT.

This CDR3 reads CAISDAVFSYEQYF. CDR3 in DNA: TGTGCCATCAGTGACGCGGTTTTCTCCTACGAGCAGTACTTC. The gene calls are TRBV10-3 and TRBJ2-7, with D uncertain. Germline V lookup: CDR1 ENHRY, CDR2 SYGVKD. V was trimmed by 3 bases and J by 0 bases, leaving 9 bases between them. The CDR3 is 14 amino acids.

The V call is TRBV28, the J call TRBJ1-3, with D perhaps matching TRBD1 (6 bases). This CDR3 is built from 16 residues. Looked up from germline, CDR1 is MDHEN and CDR2 is SYDVKM. Trimming took off 5 bases at V and 2 bases at J, with 16 bases between the two ends. As DNA, the CDR3 is TGTGCCAGCAGTCCTACCCAGGGGTGGACTGGAAACACCATATATTTT. Encoded protein: CASSPTQGWTGNTIYF.

The V gene is TRBV27, the J gene TRBJ1-1; 9 bases match TRBD1. Unmatched junction bases numbered 8, after V lost 5 bases and J lost 4 bases. The CDR3 has 15 amino acids. Germline assignment: CDR1 MNHEY and CDR2 SMNVEV (reference sequence). The chain's CDR3 is CASSRQTGGVTEAFF. CDR3 nucleotide sequence: TGTGCCAGCAGTCGCCAGACAGGGGGGGTCACTGAAGCTTTCTTT.

This clone was observed a few times. The chain couples TRBV6-5 to TRBJ1-2; TRBD1 matches 9 bases. CDR3 length: 14 residues. J gave up 7 bases and V 7 bases, and 10 bases lay outside the gene matches. Germline V gene sequence: CDR1 MNHEY, CDR2 SVGAGI. CDR3 protein: CASNTGGAGGGYTF. DNA for the CDR3: TGTGCCAGCAATACAGGGGGCGCCGGGGGTGGCTACACCTTC.

V gene TRBV7-2 combines with J gene TRBJ2-7; weak D call: TRBD1 (6 bases). The CDR3 is 13 residues long. V was cut by 3 bases and J by 5 bases, with 11 bases left in between. Per the germline V gene, CDR1 is SGHTA and CDR2 is FQGNSA. In DNA form, the CDR3 reads TGTGCCAGCAGCTTCAGGGGTCTCGACGAGCAGTACTTC. Protein sequence: CASSFRGLDEQYF. The full variable domain, its missing parts supplied by reference TRBV7-2 and TRBJ2-7, is GAGVSQSPSNKVTEKGKDVELRCDPISGHTALYWYRQSLGQGLEFLIYFQGNSAPDKSGLPSDRFSAERTGGSVSTLTIQRTQQEDSAVYLCASSFRGLDEQYFGPGTRLTVT.

This clone was detected only a few times. The chain links TRBV2 to TRBJ1-2, with D unclear. The CDR3 extends over 13 amino acids. Germline CDR1 SNHLY, CDR2 FYNNEI. V gave up 6 bases and J gave up 2 bases, with 10 bases separating them. CDR3 nucleotide sequence: TGTGCCAGCAGGGCGACGGGGAACTATGGCTACACCTTC. Amino acids: CASRATGNYGYTF.

The chain employs TRBV7-9 and TRBJ1-1; no reliable D call. Between the trimmed V and J ends, which lost 6 bases and 4 bases, there was a span of 12 bases. CDR3 length equals 13 residues. CDR1 and CDR2 (germline): SEHNR, FQNEAQ (reference sequence). This chain's CDR3 is CASSKQGSTEAFF. DNA of the CDR3: TGTGCCAGCAGTAAACAAGGGAGCACTGAAGCTTTCTTT.

This clone was seen a handful of times. This rearrangement joins TRBV7-8 to TRBJ2-5; D possibly corresponds to TRBD2 (6 bases). The germline V gene has CDR1 SGHVS and CDR2 FQNEAQ. Trimming removed 5 bases from V and 11 bases from J, with 9 bases in between. The CDR3 is made up of 10 amino acids. Written as DNA, the CDR3 is TGTGCCAGCAGCCCCGGGACTCAGTACTTC. The encoded protein is CASSPGTQYF. Using reference TRBV7-8 and TRBJ2-5 for the parts outside the CDR3, the full variable domain is GAGVSQSPRYKVAKRGQDVALRCDPISGHVSLFWYQQALGQGPEFLTYFQNEAQLDKSGLPSDRFFAERPEGSVSTLKIQRTQQEDSAVYLCASSPGTQYFGPGTRLLVL.